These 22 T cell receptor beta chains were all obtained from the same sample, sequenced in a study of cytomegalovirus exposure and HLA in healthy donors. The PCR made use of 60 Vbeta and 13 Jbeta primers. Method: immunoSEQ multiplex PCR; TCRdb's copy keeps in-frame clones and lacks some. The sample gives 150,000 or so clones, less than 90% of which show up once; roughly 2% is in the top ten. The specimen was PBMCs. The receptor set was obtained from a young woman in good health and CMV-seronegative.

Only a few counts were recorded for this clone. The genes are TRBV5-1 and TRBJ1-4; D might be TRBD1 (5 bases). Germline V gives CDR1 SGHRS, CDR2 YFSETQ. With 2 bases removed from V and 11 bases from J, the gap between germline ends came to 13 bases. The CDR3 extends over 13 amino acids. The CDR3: CASSFVQGDKLFF. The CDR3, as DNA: TGCGCCAGCAGCTTCGTCCAGGGCGATAAACTGTTTTTT.

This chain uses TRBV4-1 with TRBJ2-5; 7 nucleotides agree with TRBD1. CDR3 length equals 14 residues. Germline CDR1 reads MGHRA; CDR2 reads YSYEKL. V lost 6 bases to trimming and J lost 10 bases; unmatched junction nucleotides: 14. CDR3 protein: CASSLDRAKVSQYF. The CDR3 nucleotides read TGCGCCAGCAGTCTCGACAGGGCCAAGGTTAGCCAGTACTTC.

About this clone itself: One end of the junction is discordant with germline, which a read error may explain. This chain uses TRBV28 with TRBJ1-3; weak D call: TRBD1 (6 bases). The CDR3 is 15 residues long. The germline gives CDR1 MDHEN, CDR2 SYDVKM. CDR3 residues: CASSRDTNSGNTINF. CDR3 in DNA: TGTGCCAGCAGTCGGGACACGAACTCTGGAAACACCATAAATTTT.

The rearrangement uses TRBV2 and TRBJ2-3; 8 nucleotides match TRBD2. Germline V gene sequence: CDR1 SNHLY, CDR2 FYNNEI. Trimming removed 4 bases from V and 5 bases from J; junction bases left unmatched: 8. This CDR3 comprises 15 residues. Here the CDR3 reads CASSVREGREDTQYF. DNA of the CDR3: TGTGCCAGCAGTGTCCGGGAGGGGCGTGAAGATACGCAGTATTTT.

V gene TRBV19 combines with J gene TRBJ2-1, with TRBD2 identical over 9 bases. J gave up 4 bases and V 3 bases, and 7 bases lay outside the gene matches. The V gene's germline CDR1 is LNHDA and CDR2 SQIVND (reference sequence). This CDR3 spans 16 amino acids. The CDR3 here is CASSMTSGLAYNEQFF. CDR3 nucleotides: TGTGCCAGTAGTATGACTAGCGGCCTAGCTTACAATGAGCAGTTCTTC.

CDR3 loop: CASSGQGTGELFF. The CDR3 DNA reads TGTGCCAGCAGCGGACAGGGAACCGGGGAGCTGTTTTTT. The chain has TRBV5-6 and TRBJ2-2; TRBD1 aligns across 8 bases. Germline-derived CDR1 and CDR2 are SGHDT and YYEEEE. The V and J ends lost 4 bases and 5 bases, in that order; junction bases with no gene match: 1. The CDR3 totals 13 residues.

CDR3 DNA sequence: TGTGCCAGCAGCTTCGGGCGGGAGTGGGGGGAGCTGTTTTTT. This translates into CASSFGREWGELFF. This chain links TRBV27 with TRBJ2-2; 7 nucleotides line up with TRBD2. Germline loops: CDR1 MNHEY, CDR2 SMNVEV (reference sequence). The CDR3 consists of 14 residues. V dropped 6 bases and J dropped 8; count of bases not matched to a gene: 9.

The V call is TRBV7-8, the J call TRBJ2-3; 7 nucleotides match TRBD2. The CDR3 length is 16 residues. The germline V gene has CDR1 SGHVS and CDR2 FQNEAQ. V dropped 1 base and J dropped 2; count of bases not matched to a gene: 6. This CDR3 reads CASSLEVSGYTDTQYF. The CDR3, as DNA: TGTGCCAGCAGCTTAGAGGTTAGCGGGTACACAGATACGCAGTATTTT.

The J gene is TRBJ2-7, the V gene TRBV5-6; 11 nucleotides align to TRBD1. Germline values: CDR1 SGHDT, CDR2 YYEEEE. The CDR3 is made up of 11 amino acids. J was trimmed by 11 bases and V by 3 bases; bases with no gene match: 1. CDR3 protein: CASSSGQGEYF. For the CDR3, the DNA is TGTGCCAGCAGCTCGGGACAGGGGGAGTACTTC.

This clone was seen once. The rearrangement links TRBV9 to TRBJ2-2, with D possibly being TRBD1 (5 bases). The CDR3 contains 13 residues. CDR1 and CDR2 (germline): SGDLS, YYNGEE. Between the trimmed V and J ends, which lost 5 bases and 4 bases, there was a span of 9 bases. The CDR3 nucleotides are TGTGCCAGCAGTAGCCAGGGCACCGGGGAGCTGTTTTTT. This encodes CASSSQGTGELFF.

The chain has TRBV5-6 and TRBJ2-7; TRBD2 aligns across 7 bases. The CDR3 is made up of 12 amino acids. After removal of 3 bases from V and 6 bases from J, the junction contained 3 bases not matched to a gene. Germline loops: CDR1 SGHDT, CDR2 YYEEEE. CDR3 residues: CASSWTSSEQYF. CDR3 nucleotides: TGTGCCAGCAGCTGGACTAGTTCCGAGCAGTACTTC.

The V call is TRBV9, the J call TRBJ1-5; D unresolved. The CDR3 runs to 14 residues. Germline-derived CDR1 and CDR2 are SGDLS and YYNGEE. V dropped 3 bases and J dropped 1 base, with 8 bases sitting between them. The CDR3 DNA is TGTGCCAGCAGCGCCGGGATGAGCAATCAGCCCCAGCATTTT. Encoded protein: CASSAGMSNQPQHF.

The CDR3 protein is CASRLTGSRDGYTF. CDR3 coding DNA: TGTGCCAGCAGATTGACAGGGTCGAGGGATGGCTACACCTTC. V usage is TRBV5-4 and J usage is TRBJ1-2; 7 positions match TRBD1. V shed 5 bases, J shed 6 bases, and the junction held 10 bases outside the gene matches. The CDR3 has 14 amino acids. Germline values: CDR1 SGHNT, CDR2 YYREEE (reference sequence). Together with reference TRBV5-4 and TRBJ1-2, the CDR3 gives the full variable domain: ETGVTQSPTHLIKTRGQQVTLRCSSQSGHNTVSWYQQALGQGPQFIFQYYREEENGRGNFPPRFSGLQFPNYSSELNVNALELDDSALYLCASRLTGSRDGYTFGSGTRLTVV.

The CDR3 reads CASSGTGTWGTIYF. For the CDR3, the DNA is TGTGCCAGCAGTGGAACAGGGACCTGGGGCACCATATATTTT. This chain links TRBV9 with TRBJ1-3; TRBD1 is a possible D gene (6 bases). The length of the CDR3 is 14 residues. Trimming took off 5 bases at V and 9 bases at J, with 18 bases between the two ends. Germline lookup yields CDR1 SGDLS and CDR2 YYNGEE.

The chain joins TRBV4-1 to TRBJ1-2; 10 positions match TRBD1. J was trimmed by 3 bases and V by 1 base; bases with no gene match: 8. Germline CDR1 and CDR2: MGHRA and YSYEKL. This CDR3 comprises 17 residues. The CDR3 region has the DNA TGCGCCAGCAGCCAAGGGTTTTGGGACAGGGGAGACTATGGCTACACCTTC. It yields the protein CASSQGFWDRGDYGYTF.

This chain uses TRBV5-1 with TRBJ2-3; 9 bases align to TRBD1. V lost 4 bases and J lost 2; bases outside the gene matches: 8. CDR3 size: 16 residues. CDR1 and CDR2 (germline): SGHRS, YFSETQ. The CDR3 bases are TGCGCCAGCAGCGGAGGACAGGGGCGGAACACAGATACGCAGTATTTT. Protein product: CASSGGQGRNTDTQYF. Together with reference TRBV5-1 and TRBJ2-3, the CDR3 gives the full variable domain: KAGVTQTPRYLIKTRGQQVTLSCSPISGHRSVSWYQQTPGQGLQFLFEYFSETQRNKGNFPGRFSGRQFSNSRSEMNVSTLELGDSALYLCASSGGQGRNTDTQYFGPGTRLTVL.

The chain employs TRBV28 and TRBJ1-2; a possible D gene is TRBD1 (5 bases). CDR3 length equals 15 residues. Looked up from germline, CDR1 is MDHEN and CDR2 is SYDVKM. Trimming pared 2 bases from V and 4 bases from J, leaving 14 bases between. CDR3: CASSLGTHSGYGYTF. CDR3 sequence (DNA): TGTGCCAGCAGTTTAGGGACCCATAGCGGCTATGGCTACACCTTC.

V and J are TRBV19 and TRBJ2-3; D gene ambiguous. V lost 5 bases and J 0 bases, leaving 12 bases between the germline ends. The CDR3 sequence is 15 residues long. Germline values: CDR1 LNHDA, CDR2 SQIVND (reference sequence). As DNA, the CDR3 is TGTGCCAGTAGTCTGAGCGTCTCGAGCACAGATACGCAGTATTTT. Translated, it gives CASSLSVSSTDTQYF.

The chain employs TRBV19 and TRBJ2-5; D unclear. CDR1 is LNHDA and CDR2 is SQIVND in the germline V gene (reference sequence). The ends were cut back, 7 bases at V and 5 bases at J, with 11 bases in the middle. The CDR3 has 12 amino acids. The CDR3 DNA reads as TGTGCCAGTAATCACCCCGGGGAGACCCAGTACTTC. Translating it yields CASNHPGETQYF. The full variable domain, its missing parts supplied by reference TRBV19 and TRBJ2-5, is DGGITQSPKYLFRKEGQNVTLSCEQNLNHDAMYWYRQDPGQGLRLIYYSQIVNDFQKGDIAEGYSVSREKKESFPLTVTSAQKNPTAFYLCASNHPGETQYFGPGTRLLVL.

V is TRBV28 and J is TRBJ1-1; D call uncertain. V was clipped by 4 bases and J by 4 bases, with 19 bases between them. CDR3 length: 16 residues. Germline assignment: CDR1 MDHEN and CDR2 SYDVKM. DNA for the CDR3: TGTGCCAGCAGTTGGATTGTCCCAGGTTCGCCCACTGAAGCTTTCTTT. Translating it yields CASSWIVPGSPTEAFF.

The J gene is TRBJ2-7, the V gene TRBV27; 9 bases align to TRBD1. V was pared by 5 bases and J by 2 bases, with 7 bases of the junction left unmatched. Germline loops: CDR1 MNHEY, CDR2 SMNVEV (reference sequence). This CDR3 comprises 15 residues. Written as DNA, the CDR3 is TGTGCCAGCAGTATTGTTAGGGACAGGGCCTACGAGCAGTACTTC. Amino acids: CASSIVRDRAYEQYF.

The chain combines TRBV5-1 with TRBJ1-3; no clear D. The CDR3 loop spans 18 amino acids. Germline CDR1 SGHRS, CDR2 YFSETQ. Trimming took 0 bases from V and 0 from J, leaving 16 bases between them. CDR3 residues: CASSLAPGALSSGNTIYF. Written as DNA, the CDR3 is TGCGCCAGCAGCTTGGCGCCAGGTGCCCTCTCCTCTGGAAACACCATATATTTT.